The 2 T cell receptor beta chains listed next were all sequenced from one sample in a study of T cell repertoires in cytomegalovirus infection. Which antigens these TCRs recognize remains unknown. TCRdb redid the calling of the reads with MiXCR, one entry per CDR3 protein. The data contain about half a million distinct CDR3 sequences, around a third of them singletons. Sequenced material: cultured PBMCs, taken from culture after CMV antigen stimulation. Receptors were obtained from a human donor in good health (CMV status not recorded). Some clones in this sample may be carry-over from other donors' samples.

This clonotype was recorded a few times. The chain couples TRBV12-3 or TRBV12-4 to TRBJ2-3; perhaps TRBD2 as D (6 bases). V lost 5 bases and J 4 bases, leaving 16 bases between the germline ends. This CDR3 spans 15 amino acids. As DNA, the CDR3 is TGTGCCAGCAGTAAATGGGACTCCCGGCCAGATACGCAGTATTTT. This encodes CASSKWDSRPDTQYF.

This clonotype was counted only a few times. This chain connects TRBV20-1 to TRBJ2-3; D uncertain. Trimming shortened V by 2 bases and J by 2 bases, and 14 bases separated the two germline ends. The CDR3 spans 15 residues. The germline V gene encodes CDR1 DFQATT and CDR2 SNEGSKA (reference sequence). The CDR3 reads CSARNPERLTDTQYF. CDR3 DNA: TGCAGTGCTAGAAATCCCGAGCGCCTCACAGATACGCAGTATTTT.